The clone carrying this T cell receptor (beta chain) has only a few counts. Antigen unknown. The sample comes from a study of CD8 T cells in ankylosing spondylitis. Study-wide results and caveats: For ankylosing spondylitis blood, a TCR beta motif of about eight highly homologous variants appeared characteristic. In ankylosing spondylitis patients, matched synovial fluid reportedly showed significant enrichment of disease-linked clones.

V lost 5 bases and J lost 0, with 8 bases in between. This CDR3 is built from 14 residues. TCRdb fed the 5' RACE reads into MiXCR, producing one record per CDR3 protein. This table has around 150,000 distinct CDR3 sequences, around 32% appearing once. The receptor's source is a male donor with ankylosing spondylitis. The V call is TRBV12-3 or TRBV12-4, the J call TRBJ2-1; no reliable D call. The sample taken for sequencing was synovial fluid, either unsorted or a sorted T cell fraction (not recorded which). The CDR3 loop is CASSKESSYNEQFF. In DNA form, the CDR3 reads TGTGCCAGCAGTAAGGAGAGCTCCTACAATGAGCAGTTCTTC.